This T cell receptor beta chain is drawn from a study of shared clonotypes between healthy human individuals. TCRdb's copy holds only in-frame clones and misses some; the assay was immunoSEQ multiplex PCR. The table lists some 700,000 clones, 80% to 95% of them singletons. Between the trimmed V and J ends, which lost 0 bases and 7 bases, there was a span of 13 bases. The germline V gene has CDR1 MGHRA and CDR2 YSYEKL. The CDR3 consists of 15 residues. The sequence was collected from a man aged 18-30 years in good health. Some clones in this sample may be carry-over from other donors' samples. The sample comprised memory CD8+ T cells from PBMCs. Documented subset: CD45RO+ cells pooled with CCR7-negative TemRA cells. The rearrangement joins TRBV4-1 to TRBJ2-4, with TRBD2 as a possible D gene (7 bases). The CDR3 sequence: CASSQDRRGGNIQYF. The DNA for the CDR3 is TGCGCCAGCAGCCAAGATCGGAGGGGGGGGAACATTCAGTACTTC.